This TCR beta chain stems from a study of cytomegalovirus exposure and HLA in healthy donors. PCR involved 60 Vbeta and 13 Jbeta primers. The data were produced by immunoSEQ multiplex PCR, yet TCRdb's version contains in-frame clones alone and is incomplete. The listing records approximately 130,000 clones. Sequenced material: PBMCs. This receptor was obtained from a woman in her fifties or sixties in good health and CMV-seronegative.

The CDR3 loop is CASSLRALAGGDTQYF. For the CDR3, the DNA is TGTGCCAGCAGTTTACGGGCCCTAGCGGGAGGAGATACGCAGTATTTT. This sequence joins TRBV28 and TRBJ2-3, with 11 bases lining up with TRBD2. This CDR3 has 16 residues. Germline CDR1 and CDR2: MDHEN and SYDVKM. J was trimmed by 5 bases and V by 2 bases; bases with no gene match: 6.